These 4 T cell receptor beta chains were sequenced from one sample in a study of shared clonotypes between healthy human individuals. Sequenced by immunoSEQ multiplex PCR; TCRdb stores in-frame clones only, minus some. This sample yields approximately 1.4 million clones, of which under 99% are seen a single time; about 0.4% belongs to the top ten. Sequences were obtained from naive CD4+ T cells sorted from blood. Sample subset: CD45RA+ positively selected. These receptors came from a man aged 30-40 years in good health.

The genes are TRBV5-1 and TRBJ2-2, with 15 bases lining up with TRBD2. This CDR3 contains 18 residues. Germline CDR1 and CDR2: SGHRS and YFSETQ. Unmatched junction bases numbered 6, after V lost 0 bases and J lost 6 bases. Written as DNA, the CDR3 is TGCGCCAGCAGCTTGGGGGGACTAGCGGGAGGCGGAGCCGGGGAGCTGTTTTTT. Protein sequence: CASSLGGLAGGGAGELFF.

The V gene is TRBV5-1, the J gene TRBJ1-5; D ambiguous. V shed 4 bases and J shed 3 bases, with 8 bases lying between them. The CDR3 loop spans 13 amino acids. CDR1 and CDR2 (germline): SGHRS, YFSETQ. The CDR3 coding sequence is TGCGCCAGCAGCCCACTTCCCAATCAGCCCCAGCATTTT. This gives the protein CASSPLPNQPQHF.

This clone was counted a single time. The V call is TRBV6-5, the J call TRBJ1-1, with D uncertain. This CDR3 has 13 amino acids. Per germline, CDR1 MNHEY and CDR2 SVGAGI. Trimming took off 6 bases at V and 1 base at J, with 9 bases between the two ends. The CDR3 is CASRRSQNTEAFF. CDR3 coding DNA: TGTGCCAGCAGACGTTCCCAGAACACTGAAGCTTTCTTT.

This chain uses TRBV9 with TRBJ2-2; 14 nucleotides align to TRBD2. Losses at the gene ends were 3 bases for V and 4 bases for J; bases not matched to a gene: 2. Germline V gene sequence: CDR1 SGDLS, CDR2 YYNGEE. CDR3 length: 16 amino acids. The CDR3 reads CASSEGLAGGTGELFF. The CDR3 DNA reads TGTGCCAGCAGCGAAGGACTAGCGGGAGGCACCGGGGAGCTGTTTTTT.